The 27 T cell receptor beta chains given below trace back to one sample, sequenced in a study of blood T cell repertoires in COVID-19. The data were produced by immunoSEQ multiplex PCR, yet TCRdb's version contains in-frame clones alone and is incomplete. The sample has roughly 250,000 clones, roughly 86% seen once. Sequencing used PBMCs or T cells enriched from blood (not recorded which). Receptors originate from a woman aged 45-65 years who had recovered from COVID-19.

The chain links TRBV28 to TRBJ2-7, with a possible D match to TRBD2 (5 bases). This CDR3 is built from 13 residues. Looked up from germline, CDR1 is MDHEN and CDR2 is SYDVKM. Trimming took 5 bases from V and 4 from J, leaving 12 bases between them. CDR3 loop: CASSQFRTYEQYF. The CDR3 DNA sequence: TGTGCCAGCAGTCAGTTTCGGACTTACGAGCAGTACTTC.

J is TRBJ1-2 and V is TRBV2; no definite D call. Looked up from germline, CDR1 is SNHLY and CDR2 is FYNNEI. V was cut by 6 bases and J by 2 bases, with 7 bases left in between. CDR3 length: 12 residues. The DNA for the CDR3 is TGTGCCAGCAGAAGCGACAACTATGGCTACACCTTC. The encoded protein is CASRSDNYGYTF.

The chain combines TRBV5-1 with TRBJ1-3; 8 nucleotides agree with TRBD1. From germline, CDR1 is SGHRS and CDR2 YFSETQ. The CDR3 runs 13 residues. V shed 5 bases, J shed 5 bases, and the junction held 3 bases outside the gene matches. The CDR3 is CASRTGERNTIYF. Here the CDR3 DNA reads TGCGCCAGCAGGACAGGGGAAAGAAACACCATATATTTT.

V is TRBV28 and J is TRBJ1-5; no reliable D call. Looked up from germline, CDR1 is MDHEN and CDR2 is SYDVKM. The length of the CDR3 is 14 residues. Trimming removed 7 bases from V and 1 base from J, with 11 bases in between. The DNA for the CDR3 is TGTGCCAGCACGGAGGTCAGGAGCAATCAGCCCCAGCATTTT. Amino acids: CASTEVRSNQPQHF.

The gene calls are TRBV4-1 and TRBJ1-1; a possible D gene is TRBD1 (5 bases). V shed 0 bases and J shed 3 bases, with 8 bases lying between them. There are 14 residues in the CDR3. Germline CDR1 and CDR2: MGHRA and YSYEKL. The CDR3, as DNA: TGCGCCAGCAGCCAAGACATCAGGGACACTGAAGCTTTCTTT. This sequence encodes CASSQDIRDTEAFF.

The rearrangement uses TRBV30 and TRBJ2-5; weak D call: TRBD1 (6 bases). The length of the CDR3 is 12 residues. Germline assignment: CDR1 GTSNPN and CDR2 SVGIG (reference sequence). V lost 8 bases and J lost 5, with 15 bases in between. DNA for the CDR3: TGTGCCGGAGACACAGGGTGGGAGACCCAGTACTTC. Its protein is CAGDTGWETQYF.

This chain connects TRBV11-3 to TRBJ2-7; D gene unclear. There are 13 residues in the CDR3. V lost 5 bases to trimming and J lost 0 bases, with 8 bases between them. Germline V gene lookup returns CDR1 SGHNT and CDR2 YENEEA. The CDR3 spells CASSPANSYEQYF. CDR3 nucleotides: TGTGCCAGCAGCCCCGCGAACTCCTACGAGCAGTACTTC.

The chain is built from TRBV18 and TRBJ1-6, with TRBD1 identical over 9 bases. The CDR3 consists of 17 residues. Looked up from germline, CDR1 is KGHSH and CDR2 is LQKENI. With 5 bases clipped from V and 9 bases from J, the junction kept 14 bases outside the gene matches. The CDR3 is CASSSSSGTGRISPLHF. Here the CDR3 DNA reads TGTGCCAGCTCATCGTCTTCTGGGACAGGGCGGATTTCACCCCTCCACTTT.

The chain joins TRBV5-5 to TRBJ2-5; 9 nucleotides agree with TRBD2. Unmatched junction bases numbered 8, after V lost 7 bases and J lost 4 bases. This CDR3 has 14 residues. Germline CDR1 is SGHKS and CDR2 is YYEKEE (reference sequence). CDR3 DNA: TGTGCCAGCCTAATAGCGGGAGTAGGAGAGACCCAGTACTTC. Amino acid sequence: CASLIAGVGETQYF.

The rearrangement links TRBV5-5 to TRBJ1-2; D might be TRBD1 (6 bases). Germline assignment: CDR1 SGHKS and CDR2 YYEKEE (reference sequence). The CDR3 consists of 15 residues. Trimming removed 4 bases from V and 2 bases from J, with 15 bases in between. In DNA form, the CDR3 reads TGTGCCAGCAGCCCCACACCCAGGGGCAACTATGGCTACACCTTC. The encoded protein is CASSPTPRGNYGYTF. Full variable domain (rest looked up from reference TRBV5-5 and TRBJ1-2): DAGVTQSPTHLIKTRGQQVTLRCSPISGHKSVSWYQQVLGQGPQFIFQYYEKEERGRGNFPDRFSARQFPNYSSELNVNALLLGDSALYLCASSPTPRGNYGYTFGSGTRLTVV.

This rearrangement joins TRBV6-5 to TRBJ1-4; the match to TRBD1 covers 8 bases. There are 13 residues in the CDR3. V lost 5 bases to trimming and J lost 10 bases; unmatched junction nucleotides: 6. CDR1 MNHEY and CDR2 SVGAGI come from the germline V gene. The CDR3 DNA follows: TGTGCCAGCAGTCCCCGGACAGGGAGAAAACTGTTTTTT. Translation gives CASSPRTGRKLFF.

V usage is TRBV7-2 and J usage is TRBJ2-7; 9 bases match TRBD1. Per germline, CDR1 SGHTA and CDR2 FQGNSA. The CDR3 contains 14 residues. With V trimmed by 5 bases and J by 7 bases, 9 bases remained unmatched. The CDR3 loop reads CASSPGTGRGEQYF. DNA for the CDR3: TGTGCCAGCAGCCCTGGGACAGGGCGAGGGGAGCAGTACTTC.

This sequence joins TRBV5-1 and TRBJ1-2; TRBD1 is a possible D gene (6 bases). This CDR3 region has 13 residues. Trimming left V 0 bases short and J 11 bases short, with 14 bases between. Per the germline V gene, CDR1 is SGHRS and CDR2 is YFSETQ. The CDR3 DNA reads TGCGCCAGCAGCTTGGGCAGGGAGACAGGATACACCTTC. The encoded protein is CASSLGRETGYTF.

CDR3: CASSEVWREVPQETQYF. The CDR3 DNA reads TGTGCCAGCAGTGAAGTCTGGCGGGAGGTCCCCCAAGAGACCCAGTACTTC. V and J are TRBV6-1 and TRBJ2-5; 8 bases fit TRBD2. Germline-derived CDR1 and CDR2 are MNHNS and SASEGT. The ends lost 1 base at V and 1 base at J; junction bases unmatched: 8. The CDR3 is 17 amino acids.

The genes are TRBV7-9 and TRBJ2-1; D not resolved. The CDR3 spans 14 residues. Germline V gives CDR1 SEHNR, CDR2 FQNEAQ (reference sequence). Trimming cost V 5 bases and J 5 bases, with 13 bases left between them. CDR3 loop: CASSLTVPDNEQFF. The CDR3 DNA is TGTGCCAGCAGCCTTACCGTCCCGGACAATGAGCAGTTCTTC.

The chain carries TRBV6-6 and TRBJ1-2; maybe TRBD1 (5 bases). Germline loops: CDR1 MNHNY, CDR2 SVGAGI (reference sequence). Trimming removed 7 bases from V and 4 bases from J, with 22 bases in between. The CDR3 totals 16 residues. The CDR3 spells CASINKAGRLSYGYTF. CDR3 nucleotide sequence: TGTGCCAGCATTAACAAAGCGGGGCGTTTGAGCTATGGCTACACCTTC.

The chain recombines TRBV7-2 with TRBJ2-3; 12 bases fit TRBD2. Germline CDR1 is SGHTA and CDR2 is FQGNSA. The CDR3 spans 15 residues. V lost 5 bases, J lost 4 bases, and 4 bases stayed unmatched. The DNA for the CDR3 is TGTGCCAGCAGCCCGACTAGCGGGAGTTCAGATACGCAGTATTTT. Residues: CASSPTSGSSDTQYF. Together with reference TRBV7-2 and TRBJ2-3, the CDR3 gives the full variable domain: GAGVSQSPSNKVTEKGKDVELRCDPISGHTALYWYRQSLGQGLEFLIYFQGNSAPDKSGLPSDRFSAERTGGSVSTLTIQRTQQEDSAVYLCASSPTSGSSDTQYFGPGTRLTVL.

The chain has TRBV11-2 and TRBJ2-5, with D possibly matching TRBD2 (6 bases). Germline CDR1 reads SGHAT; CDR2 reads FQNNGV. Trimming removed 1 base from V and 0 bases from J, with 15 bases in between. The CDR3 covers 17 residues. Here the CDR3 DNA reads TGTGCCAGCAGCTTAGGGGTGGGGAGGCCCAACCAAGAGACCCAGTACTTC. This codes for CASSLGVGRPNQETQYF.

The chain recombines TRBV5-5 with TRBJ1-2, with a tentative D call TRBD1 (5 bases). V lost 1 base and J lost 6, with 16 bases in between. Germline V gene sequence: CDR1 SGHKS, CDR2 YYEKEE (reference sequence). The CDR3 loop spans 15 amino acids. This CDR3 is CASSLISQGSHGYTF. CDR3 DNA: TGTGCCAGCAGCTTGATTTCTCAGGGTAGTCATGGCTACACCTTC.

V is TRBV28 and J is TRBJ2-5; 7 bases agree with TRBD1. V lost 9 bases to trimming and J lost 0 bases; unmatched junction nucleotides: 7. Looked up from germline, CDR1 is MDHEN and CDR2 is SYDVKM. The CDR3 sequence is 14 residues long. In DNA, the CDR3 is TGTGCCAGTGGACAGGACGGGTACCAAGAGACCCAGTACTTC. It encodes CASGQDGYQETQYF.

This clone came up a few times. The rearrangement uses TRBV19 and TRBJ2-7; tentatively, D is TRBD1 (6 bases). This CDR3 is 13 amino acids long. V lost 5 bases and J lost 0, with 8 bases in between. From germline, CDR1 is LNHDA and CDR2 SQIVND (reference sequence). The DNA for the CDR3 is TGTGCCAGTAGTCGACAGGACTCCTACGAGCAGTACTTC. Its protein is CASSRQDSYEQYF. Full variable domain (outside the CDR3, taken from reference TRBV19 and TRBJ2-7): DGGITQSPKYLFRKEGQNVTLSCEQNLNHDAMYWYRQDPGQGLRLIYYSQIVNDFQKGDIAEGYSVSREKKESFPLTVTSAQKNPTAFYLCASSRQDSYEQYFGPGTRLTVT.

This chain links TRBV6-2 or TRBV6-3 with TRBJ2-4; the D gene is possibly TRBD2 (7 bases). The germline CDR1 and CDR2 sequences are MNHEY and SVGEGT. The CDR3 totals 18 residues. Trimming left V 1 base short and J 5 bases short, with 21 bases between. In DNA form, the CDR3 reads TGTGCCAGCAGTTACTTCGGGGGGCTATCATCCCGGCAAAACATTCAGTACTTC. Protein product: CASSYFGGLSSRQNIQYF.

This clone was seen only once. The chain uses TRBV28 and TRBJ1-1; 7 bases map to TRBD1. Germline trimming cut 5 bases from V and 0 bases from J; bases unmatched to any gene: 6. Germline CDR1 and CDR2: MDHEN and SYDVKM. The CDR3 covers 15 residues. The CDR3 nucleotides are TGTGCCAGCAGTCAGGGGGGTGTATTGAACACTGAAGCTTTCTTT. Encoded protein: CASSQGGVLNTEAFF.

V usage is TRBV5-8 and J usage is TRBJ2-5; D gene ambiguous. This CDR3 has 15 amino acids. V lost 4 bases, J lost 0 bases, and 13 bases lay in between. Germline assignment: CDR1 SGHTS and CDR2 YDEGEE. The CDR3 loop is CASSPAVRNQETQYF. In DNA, the CDR3 is TGTGCCAGCAGCCCCGCGGTGCGGAACCAAGAGACCCAGTACTTC.

The V call is TRBV7-2, the J call TRBJ1-2, with 7 bases aligning to TRBD1. The V gene end was trimmed by 0 bases and the J gene end by 8 bases; junction bases not matched to a gene: 12. Germline lookup yields CDR1 SGHTA and CDR2 FQGNSA. The CDR3 runs 16 residues. The CDR3 DNA reads TGTGCCAGCAGCTTAGCTGGGGGGACAGACTTTAGCGGCTACACCTTC. Amino acids: CASSLAGGTDFSGYTF.

V and J are TRBV19 and TRBJ2-1, with 8 bases matching TRBD2. Germline V gene sequence: CDR1 LNHDA, CDR2 SQIVND (reference sequence). The V segment lost 8 bases and the J segment 8 bases; nucleotides outside the gene matches: 14. The CDR3 is 15 residues long. The CDR3 region has the DNA TGTGCCAGTGGGATAGCTAGCGGGCGGGTCTATGAGCAGTTCTTC. Protein sequence: CASGIASGRVYEQFF.

The table lists this clone with a count of one. The chain joins TRBV11-1 to TRBJ2-1; possible D gene TRBD2, 5 bases. There are 14 residues in the CDR3. The germline gives CDR1 SGHAT, CDR2 FQDESV (reference sequence). Trimming left V 8 bases short and J 0 bases short, with 11 bases between. The chain's CDR3 is CASAGISSYNEQFF. The CDR3 coding sequence is TGTGCCAGCGCCGGGATCAGCTCCTACAATGAGCAGTTCTTC.